This T cell receptor beta chain was recovered during a study of T cell responses to AZD1222 COVID-19 vaccine. Study-wide results and limits: Spike-specific TCR breadth and depth grew following two AZD1222 doses. White British ancestry dominated among donors, who included more females, and clonal diversity was possibly underestimated. Only a handful of AZD1222 recipients tested seropositive at baseline.

Profiled with immunoSEQ multiplex PCR; TCRdb holds only in-frame clones, not every one. The profile shows about 110,000 clones, roughly 90% of them singletons. Pooling of second doses given at about 4 or about 12 weeks was done. On this clone itself: What it binds is not known.

The CDR3 is 13 residues long. V was clipped by 4 bases and J by 5 bases, with 11 bases between them. The TCR sequence derives from an adult who received the AZD1222 COVID-19 vaccine. The chain carries TRBV12-3 or TRBV12-4 and TRBJ1-1; D remains unclear. Sequenced here: peripheral blood, sampled 28 days after the second AZD1222 dose. The CDR3 sequence is CASSSGGLTEAFF. CDR3 DNA: TGTGCCAGCAGTTCAGGAGGGTTGACTGAAGCTTTCTTT.